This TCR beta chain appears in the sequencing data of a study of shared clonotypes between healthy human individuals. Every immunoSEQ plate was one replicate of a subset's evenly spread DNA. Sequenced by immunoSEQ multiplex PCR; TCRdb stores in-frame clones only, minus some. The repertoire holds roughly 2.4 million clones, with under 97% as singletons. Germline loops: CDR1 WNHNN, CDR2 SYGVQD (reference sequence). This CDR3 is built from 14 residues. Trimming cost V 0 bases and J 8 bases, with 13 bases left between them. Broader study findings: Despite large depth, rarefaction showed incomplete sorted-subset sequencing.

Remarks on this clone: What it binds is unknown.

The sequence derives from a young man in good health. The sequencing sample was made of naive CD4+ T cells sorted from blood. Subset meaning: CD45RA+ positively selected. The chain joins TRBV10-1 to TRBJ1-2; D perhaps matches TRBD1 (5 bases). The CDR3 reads CASSESPGQGGYTF. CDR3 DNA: TGCGCCAGCAGTGAGTCCCCGGGGCAGGGAGGCTACACCTTC.